The present T cell receptor beta chain was sequenced within a study of T cells in Graves' hyperthyroidism and ophthalmopathy. CDR1 and CDR2 (germline): SEHNR, FQNEAQ (reference sequence). CDR3 length: 15 residues. J was trimmed by 3 bases and V by 5 bases; bases with no gene match: 9. This clonotype was observed many times. Antigen: not known. On the basis of clinical symptoms, serum thyroxine and TRAb, thyroid ultrasound and orbital computed tomography, diagnoses were made. Regarding the study as a whole: Prediction of ophthalmopathy progression came a median about 6 months pre-onset. Most expanded thyroid clonotypes above 0.001 also appeared in blood.

The CDR3 regions of TCR beta were amplified from RNA transcripts. First-round RT-PCR targeting the TCR CDR3 was performed with the HTBI primer set. TCRdb analysed the multiplex PCR reads with MiXCR anew, one entry per CDR3 protein. In the table there are roughly 720,000 distinct CDR3 sequences, roughly 17% of which are singletons. The clonotype comes from a man aged 50 to 60 with Graves' hyperthyroidism. Sequences were obtained from blood. The J gene is TRBJ1-2, the V gene TRBV7-9; 7 positions agree with TRBD1. The chain's CDR3 is CASSLTGQAHYGYTF. In nucleotides, the CDR3 is TGTGCCAGCAGCCTTACTGGACAGGCACACTATGGCTACACCTTC.